The T cell receptor beta chain described here comes from a study of T cell responses to AZD1222 COVID-19 vaccine. On this clone itself: Its cognate antigen is unknown.

Whole-study findings and limits: Recipients of AZD1222 seropositive at baseline numbered only 6 or 7. Targeting of unmutated variant regions was reportedly seen in nearly half of spike-specific TCRs.

Clones were sequenced by immunoSEQ multiplex PCR, and TCRdb holds only the in-frame ones, with some missing. The sample lists roughly 80,000 clones, roughly 90% occurring once. Germline V gives CDR1 SGHNT, CDR2 YENEEA. V dropped 5 bases and J dropped 1 base, with 11 bases sitting between them. This CDR3 comprises 14 residues. The chain uses TRBV11-3 and TRBJ1-1; no reliable D call. The specimen was peripheral blood, collected on day 0 of AZD1222 vaccination. The TCR comes from an adult in good health. The CDR3 sequence is CASSPDEGNTEAFF. CDR3 in DNA: TGTGCCAGCAGCCCGGACGAAGGGAACACTGAAGCTTTCTTT. Full variable domain (outside the CDR3, taken from reference TRBV11-3 and TRBJ1-1): EAGVVQSPRYKIIEKKQPVAFWCNPISGHNTLYWYLQNLGQGPELLIRYENEEAVDDSQLPKDRFSAERLKGVDSTLKIQPAELGDSAVYLCASSPDEGNTEAFFGQGTRLTVV.